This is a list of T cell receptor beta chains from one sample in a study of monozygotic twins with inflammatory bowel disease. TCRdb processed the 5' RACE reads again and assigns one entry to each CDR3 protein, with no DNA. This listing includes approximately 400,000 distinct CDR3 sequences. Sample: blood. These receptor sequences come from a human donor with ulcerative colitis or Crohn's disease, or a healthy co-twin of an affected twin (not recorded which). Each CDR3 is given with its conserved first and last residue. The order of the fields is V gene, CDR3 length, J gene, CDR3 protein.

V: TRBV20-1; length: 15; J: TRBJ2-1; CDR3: CSATTSGRSYNEQFF
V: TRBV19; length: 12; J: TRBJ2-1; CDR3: CASTSSYNEQFF
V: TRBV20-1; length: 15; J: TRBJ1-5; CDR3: CSARKRTGETQPQHF
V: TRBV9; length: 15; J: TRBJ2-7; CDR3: CASSVGPSGAYEQYF
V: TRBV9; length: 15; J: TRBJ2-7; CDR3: CASSASRGGAYEQYF
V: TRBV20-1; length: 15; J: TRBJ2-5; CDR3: CSASRAQGVEETQYF
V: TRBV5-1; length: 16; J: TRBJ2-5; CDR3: CASSFGVGRPQETQYF
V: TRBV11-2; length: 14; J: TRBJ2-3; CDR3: CASSLERTGDTQYF
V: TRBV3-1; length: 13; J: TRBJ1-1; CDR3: CASSRGRRTEAFF
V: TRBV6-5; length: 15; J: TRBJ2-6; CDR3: CASSYGRTGANVLTF
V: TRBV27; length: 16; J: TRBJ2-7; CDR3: CASSPNRVIEPSEQYF
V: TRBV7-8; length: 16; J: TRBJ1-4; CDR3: CASSLALAGSNEKLFF
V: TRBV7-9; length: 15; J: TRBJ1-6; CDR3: CASSLEDRGNSPLHF
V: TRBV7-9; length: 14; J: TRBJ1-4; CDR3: CASSGPVVNEKLFF
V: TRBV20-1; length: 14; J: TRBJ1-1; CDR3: CSARGQRVNTEAFF
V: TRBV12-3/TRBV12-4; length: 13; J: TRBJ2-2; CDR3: CASRRHGAGELFF
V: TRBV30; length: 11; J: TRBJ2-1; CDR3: CAWALVDEQFF
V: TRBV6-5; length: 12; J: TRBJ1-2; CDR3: CATGGRTYGYTF
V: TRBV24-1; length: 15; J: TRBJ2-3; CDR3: CATSEDRGSTDTQYF
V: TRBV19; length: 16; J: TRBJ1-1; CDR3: CASSIVHGRGSTEAFF
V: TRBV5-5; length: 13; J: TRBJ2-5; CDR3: CASSFDDQETQYF
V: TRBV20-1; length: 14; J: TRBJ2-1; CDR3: CSAGRTRFVNEQFF
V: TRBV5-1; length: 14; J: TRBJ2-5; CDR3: CASSGSGRAETQYF
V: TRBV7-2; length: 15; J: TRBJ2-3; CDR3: CASSFPGLAGRGQYF
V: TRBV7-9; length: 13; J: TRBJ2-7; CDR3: CASTRGGGNEQYF
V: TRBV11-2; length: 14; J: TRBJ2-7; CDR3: CASSQGRDFYEQYF
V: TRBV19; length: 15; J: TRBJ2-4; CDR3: CASSIGDRVFGIQYF
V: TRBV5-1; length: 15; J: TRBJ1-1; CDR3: CASSITGNMNTEAFF
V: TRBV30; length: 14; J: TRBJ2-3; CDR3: CAWMLAGAADTQYF
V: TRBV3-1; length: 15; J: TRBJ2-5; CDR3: CASSLRAGGQETQYF
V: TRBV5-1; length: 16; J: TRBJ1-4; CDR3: CASSLSTVTSNEKLFF
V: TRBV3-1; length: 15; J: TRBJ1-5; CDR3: CASSQGGQGSRPQHF
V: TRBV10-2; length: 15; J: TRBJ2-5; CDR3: CASRGGTSSQETQYF
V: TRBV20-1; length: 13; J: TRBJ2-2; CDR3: CSAGGQGTGELFF
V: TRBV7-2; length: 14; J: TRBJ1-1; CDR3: CASSSGVQNTEAFF
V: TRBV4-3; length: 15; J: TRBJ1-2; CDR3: CASSQVAGSNYGYTF
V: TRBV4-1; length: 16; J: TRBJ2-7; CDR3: CASSQDRTDRRNEQYF
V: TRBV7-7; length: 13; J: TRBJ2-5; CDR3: CASSLGIQETQYF
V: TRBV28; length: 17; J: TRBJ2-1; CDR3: CASSPSAGTGFYNEQFF
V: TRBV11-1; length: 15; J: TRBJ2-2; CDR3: CASSLVVRNTGELFF
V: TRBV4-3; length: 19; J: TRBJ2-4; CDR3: CASSQDELAGGLAKNIQYF
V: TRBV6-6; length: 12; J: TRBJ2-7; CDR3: CAIAGGSDEQYF
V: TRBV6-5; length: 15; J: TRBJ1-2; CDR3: CASSYSTGSNYGYTF
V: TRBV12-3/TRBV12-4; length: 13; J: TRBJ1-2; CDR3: CASSFSLENGYTF
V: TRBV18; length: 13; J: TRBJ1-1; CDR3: CASSRKGGTEAFF
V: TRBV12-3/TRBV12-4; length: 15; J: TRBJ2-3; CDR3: CASSFQPDITDTQYF
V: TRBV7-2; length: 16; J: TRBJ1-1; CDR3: CASSLVPGTANTEAFF
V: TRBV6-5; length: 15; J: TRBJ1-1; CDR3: CASSYTRTGNTEAFF
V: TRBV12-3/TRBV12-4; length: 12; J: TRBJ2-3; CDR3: CASSFATDTQYF
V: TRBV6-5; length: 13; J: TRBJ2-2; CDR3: CASTSTDSGWLFF
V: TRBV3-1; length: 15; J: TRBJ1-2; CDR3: CASSQDIAGPRGYTF
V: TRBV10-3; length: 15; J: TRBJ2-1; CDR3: CAISESLAGHNEQFF
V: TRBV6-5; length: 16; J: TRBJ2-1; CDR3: CASSYSGGRVNNEQFF
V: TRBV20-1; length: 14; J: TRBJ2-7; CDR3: CSARDPGSLYEQYF
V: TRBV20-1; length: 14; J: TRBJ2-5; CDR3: CSAPLRRSQETQYF
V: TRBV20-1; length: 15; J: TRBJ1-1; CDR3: CSARPLRGRGTEAFF
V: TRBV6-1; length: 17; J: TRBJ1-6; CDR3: CASSMGFTSILNSPLHF